The 13 T cell receptor beta chains given below trace back to one sample, sequenced in a study of T cells expressing NK-cell markers. TCRdb reprocessed the 5' RACE reads and reports one entry per CDR3 protein, with no DNA. The listing records approximately 550,000 distinct CDR3 sequences. The sample was blood T cells: a sorted CD56 or NKG2C T cell subset, CD4+ or CD8+ T cells, or bulk PBMC T cells (not recorded which). The receptors originated from a man aged 18-30 years in good health.

The chain recombines TRBV29-1 with TRBJ2-1; absent DNA, TCRdb's TRBD1 call cannot be checked. The CDR3 is made up of 15 amino acids. Germline V gene data show CDR1 as SQVTM and CDR2 as ANQGSEA. CDR3 residues: CSAEGLAYGHNEQFF.

Here the CDR3 reads CASSLAIKAEAFF. The chain joins TRBV27 to TRBJ1-1. Germline V gene lookup returns CDR1 MNHEY and CDR2 SMNVEV (reference sequence). CDR3 length: 13 amino acids.

This chain links TRBV5-1 with TRBJ2-2; TCRdb lists TRBD1, though no DNA is available to test this call. The germline gives CDR1 SGHRS, CDR2 YFSETQ. This CDR3 region has 15 residues. CDR3: CASSTPGGAGGELFF.

The chain employs TRBV5-1 and TRBJ2-7; checking the TCRdb D call of TRBD2 is not possible without DNA. Germline CDR1 and CDR2: SGHRS and YFSETQ. The CDR3 runs to 14 residues. This CDR3 reads CASSLGLSTYEQYF.

This rearrangement joins TRBV7-2 to TRBJ2-1; TCRdb's D call of TRBD1 is untestable without DNA. CDR1 is SGHTA, CDR2 FQGNSA, per germline. This CDR3 has 16 amino acids. CDR3: CASSAYPGGSYNEQFF.

This chain uses TRBV12-3 or TRBV12-4 with TRBJ2-4. This CDR3 comprises 14 residues. The CDR3 region is CASMLGLAKNIQYF.

The chain employs TRBV5-1 and TRBJ1-4; TCRdb's D call, TRBD1, is unchecked because there is no DNA. This CDR3 has 17 amino acids. Germline V gene lookup returns CDR1 SGHRS and CDR2 YFSETQ. The CDR3 sequence: CASSAGQGAATNEKLFF.

This chain joins TRBV7-9 and TRBJ1-1. Germline V lookup: CDR1 SEHNR, CDR2 FQNEAQ (reference sequence). This CDR3 has 12 amino acids. CDR3 sequence: CASSSVNTEAFF.

This sequence joins TRBV5-1 and TRBJ2-1; TCRdb reports TRBD2, a call that lacks DNA to check it against. CDR1 is SGHRS, CDR2 YFSETQ, per germline. The length of the CDR3 is 17 residues. The chain's CDR3 is CASSWGYLAGESGEQFF.

This chain connects TRBV7-2 to TRBJ2-5; without DNA, the TCRdb call of TRBD1 cannot be checked. Germline CDR1 SGHTA, CDR2 FQGNSA. This CDR3 contains 16 residues. This CDR3 is CASSFWGTPRKETQYF. The variable domain in full, with the rest retrieved from reference TRBV7-2 and TRBJ2-5, is GAGVSQSPSNKVTEKGKDVELRCDPISGHTALYWYRQSLGQGLEFLIYFQGNSAPDKSGLPSDRFSAERTGGSVSTLTIQRTQQEDSAVYLCASSFWGTPRKETQYFGPGTRLLVL.

The rearrangement links TRBV5-4 to TRBJ2-1; TCRdb's D call of TRBD2 is untestable without DNA. The CDR3 runs to 16 residues. The germline V gene has CDR1 SGHNT and CDR2 YYREEE (reference sequence). CDR3 amino acids: CASSLLAAPSYNEQFF.

The V and J genes are TRBV10-3 and TRBJ1-1; TCRdb lists TRBD1, though no DNA is available to test this call. Germline V gene sequence: CDR1 ENHRY, CDR2 SYGVKD. The CDR3 loop spans 13 amino acids. This CDR3 reads CAISPRGVDEAFF.

The chain combines TRBV7-6 with TRBJ2-5; TCRdb returns TRBD1, unconfirmable since there is no DNA. Germline V lookup: CDR1 SGHVS, CDR2 FNYEAQ. The CDR3 is 14 residues long. CDR3 amino acids: CASIPSRGEETQYF.